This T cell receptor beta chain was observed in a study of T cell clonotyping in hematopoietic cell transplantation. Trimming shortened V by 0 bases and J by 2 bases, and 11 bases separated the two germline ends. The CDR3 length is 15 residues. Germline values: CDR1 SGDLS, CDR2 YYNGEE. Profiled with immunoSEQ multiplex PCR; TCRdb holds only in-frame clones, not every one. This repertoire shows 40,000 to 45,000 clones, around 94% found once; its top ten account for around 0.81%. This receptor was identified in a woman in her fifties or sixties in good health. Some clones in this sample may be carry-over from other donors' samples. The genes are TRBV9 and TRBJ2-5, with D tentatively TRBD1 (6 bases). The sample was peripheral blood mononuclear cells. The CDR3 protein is CASSVGGTMQETQYF. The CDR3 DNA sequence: TGTGCCAGCAGCGTAGGGGGGACAATGCAAGAGACCCAGTACTTC.